Presented here are 7 T cell receptor beta chains from one specimen sequenced in a study of Ad26.COV2.S vaccination and SARS-CoV-2 variants. Specified treatment: around 19 received Ad26.COV2.S at low or high dose, single or two shots; roughly 5 received placebo; per-sample allocation not given. Day 63 following the first vaccine or placebo injection was when the samples were taken. TCRdb keeps only in-frame clones here, not all; method: immunoSEQ multiplex PCR. The sample includes 350,000 to 500,000 clones, 85% to 90% seen only once; the top ten take 2.5%. Sequencing was performed on peripheral blood, taken in a trial of Ad26.COV2.S vaccine versus placebo. The receptor set was obtained from a person aged 18-60 years who received the Ad26.COV2.S COVID-19 vaccine or a placebo.

For this clone: Other DNA sequences from this sample encode an identical CDR3 as well. This rearrangement joins TRBV19 to TRBJ1-6; maybe TRBD1 (5 bases). The V end was cut by 6 bases, the J end by 5 bases, with 8 bases between. The CDR3 has 13 residues. Germline V gene data show CDR1 as LNHDA and CDR2 as SQIVND (reference sequence). Here the CDR3 DNA reads TGTGCCAGTAGGGACACCAATAATTCACCCCTCCACTTT. Its translation is CASRDTNNSPLHF.

V is TRBV6-1 and J is TRBJ1-2; D gene unclear. The CDR3 covers 13 residues. V was shortened by 0 bases and J by 1 base, with 3 bases between the two germline ends. CDR1 and CDR2 from the germline V gene are MNHNS and SASEGT. CDR3 sequence (DNA): TGTGCCAGCAGTGAAGCGAGTAACTATGGCTACACCTTC. As protein: CASSEASNYGYTF.

The chain carries TRBV7-8 and TRBJ2-3; no firm D call. V dropped 3 bases and J dropped 8 bases, with 9 bases sitting between them. The CDR3 loop spans 12 amino acids. CDR1 and CDR2 (germline): SGHVS, FQNEAQ. DNA for the CDR3: TGTGCCAGCAGCTTGGCGCTGGGTACGCAGTATTTT. This codes for CASSLALGTQYF. Filled out from reference TRBV7-8 and TRBJ2-3, the complete variable domain reads GAGVSQSPRYKVAKRGQDVALRCDPISGHVSLFWYQQALGQGPEFLTYFQNEAQLDKSGLPSDRFFAERPEGSVSTLKIQRTQQEDSAVYLCASSLALGTQYFGPGTRLTVL.

The V call is TRBV5-1, the J call TRBJ2-3, with D perhaps TRBD1 (6 bases). Germline V gene data show CDR1 as SGHRS and CDR2 as YFSETQ. The CDR3 is 16 amino acids. Deletions cut 0 bases from V and 0 bases from J, with 11 bases between. CDR3 bases: TGCGCCAGCAGCTTGGCCTGGCAGGGGAGCACAGATACGCAGTATTTT. Amino acids: CASSLAWQGSTDTQYF.

V usage is TRBV11-3 and J usage is TRBJ2-2, with D possibly TRBD2 on 6 matching bases. This CDR3 has 16 amino acids. Germline V gene lookup returns CDR1 SGHNT and CDR2 YENEEA. V was clipped by 5 bases and J by 6 bases, with 19 bases between them. The CDR3 sequence: CASSKTGLRSSGELFF. DNA for the CDR3: TGTGCCAGCAGCAAAACGGGACTCCGGTCGTCCGGGGAGCTGTTTTTT. The whole variable domain, filled in from reference TRBV11-3 and TRBJ2-2, reads EAGVVQSPRYKIIEKKQPVAFWCNPISGHNTLYWYLQNLGQGPELLIRYENEEAVDDSQLPKDRFSAERLKGVDSTLKIQPAELGDSAVYLCASSKTGLRSSGELFFGEGSRLTVL.

The genes are TRBV19 and TRBJ2-5, with a tentative D call TRBD2 (5 bases). There are 15 residues in the CDR3. Germline CDR1 LNHDA, CDR2 SQIVND (reference sequence). With 1 base removed from V and 2 bases from J, the gap between germline ends came to 11 bases. CDR3 amino acids: CASSIAVDFQETQYF. The CDR3 DNA sequence: TGTGCCAGTAGTATAGCGGTGGACTTTCAAGAGACCCAGTACTTC.

The V and J genes are TRBV7-2 and TRBJ2-7; D is unclear. V was trimmed by 1 base and J by 2 bases, leaving 9 bases between them. This CDR3 has 14 residues. Germline V lookup: CDR1 SGHTA, CDR2 FQGNSA. CDR3 region: CASSLEHPTYEQYF. In nucleotides, the CDR3 is TGTGCCAGCAGCTTAGAACACCCCACCTACGAGCAGTACTTC.